This note documents a single TCR beta chain sequence. At one of its ends the junction is not consistent with the germline gene, which may arise from a read error. Produced via immunoSEQ multiplex PCR; TCRdb's table is partial and in-frame only. The sample holds about 220,000 clones; approximately 86% are singletons and the top ten take just under 3%. CDR1 and CDR2 from the germline V gene are SSHAT and FNYEAQ (reference sequence). CDR3 length: 14 residues. These data belong to a study of cytomegalovirus exposure and HLA in healthy donors. Source material: PBMCs. The source of this sequence is a woman aged 18-29 years in good health and CMV-seronegative. The chain has TRBV7-7 and TRBJ2-5, with 7 positions matching TRBD1. The CDR3 region is CASSLTGQQETQYF. The CDR3 nucleotides are TGTGCTAGCAGCTTAACGGGACAGCAAGAGACCCAGTACTTC. Full variable domain (remainder filled in from reference TRBV7-7 and TRBJ2-5): GAGVSQSPRYKVTKRGQDVTLRCDPISSHATLYWYQQALGQGPEFLTYFNYEAQPDKSGLPSDRFSAERPEGSISTLTIQRTEQRDSAMYRCASSLTGQQETQYFGPGTRLLVL.